This T cell receptor beta chain was observed in a study of blood T cell repertoires in COVID-19. Overall study context: Spain, Italy and the United States supplied samples that represented acute and convalescent COVID-19. From T cells, B-cell-depleted T cells, or PBMCs came the material, which was cDNA or gDNA.

As handled by the study authors: Reference gene primer amplification yielded estimated nucleated cell counts. The assay was immunoSEQ multiplex PCR, and TCRdb's table has in-frame clones only and misses some. Clone size and the V and J calls come from that table; the DNA yielded D and trimming. This sample yields 65,000 to 90,000 clones, of which 89% are seen a single time; about 10% belongs to the top ten. Germline values: CDR1 SQVTM, CDR2 ANQGSEA. This CDR3 has 14 amino acids. Trimming stripped 8 bases from V and 2 bases from J, with 18 bases between. Specimen: peripheral blood. This rearrangement joins TRBV29-1 to TRBJ2-5, with a tentative D call TRBD2 (7 bases). This TCR derives from a man older than 75 with acute or convalescent COVID-19. The CDR3 coding sequence is TGCAGCTCGTTCGGGGGGCGCTGGCAAGAGACCCAGTACTTC. Translating gives CSSFGGRWQETQYF.